The 24 T cell receptor beta chains in this list originate from one sample, sequenced in a study of cytomegalovirus exposure and HLA in healthy donors. The PCR contained 60 Vbeta and 13 Jbeta primers. Repertoires were generated with immunoSEQ multiplex PCR, while TCRdb's copy carries only in-frame clones and drops some. The table records about 200,000 clones, approximately 80% of them present only once. The sample taken for sequencing was PBMCs. The receptor source for this set is a boy aged 2 to 10 in good health and CMV-seronegative.

The chain combines TRBV2 with TRBJ2-1; D is perhaps TRBD2 (7 bases). In germline, CDR1 is SNHLY, CDR2 FYNNEI. The germline V and J ends were trimmed by 10 bases and 2 bases, with 27 bases remaining between them. The CDR3 length is 18 residues. CDR3 sequence (DNA): TGTGCCACCCCGAGGATAGGGGGGGTAGCGGCCCCCTACAATGAGCAGTTCTTC. This encodes CATPRIGGVAAPYNEQFF.

The CDR3 reads CASRRWGRGKNYGYTF. The CDR3 region has the DNA TGTGCCAGCAGAAGATGGGGTCGGGGGAAAAACTATGGCTACACCTTC. The chain couples TRBV5-6 to TRBJ1-2; a weak D match, TRBD1 (5 bases). Germline lookup yields CDR1 SGHDT and CDR2 YYEEEE. CDR3 length: 16 residues. The V and J ends lost 5 bases and 2 bases respectively, with 19 bases between them.

The CDR3 loop is CSVEGAGLETQYF. CDR3 bases: TGCAGCGTTGAGGGGGCAGGGTTGGAGACCCAGTACTTC. The V gene is TRBV29-1, the J gene TRBJ2-5; D is perhaps TRBD1 (6 bases). The ends were cut back, 3 bases at V and 5 bases at J, with 13 bases in the middle. The CDR3 is 13 amino acids. In germline, CDR1 is SQVTM, CDR2 ANQGSEA.

The chain carries TRBV19 and TRBJ1-3; D remains ambiguous. This CDR3 is 15 amino acids long. V was pared by 5 bases and J by 1 base, with 12 bases between. The germline V gene has CDR1 LNHDA and CDR2 SQIVND (reference sequence). DNA for the CDR3: TGTGCCAGTAGTCCGGAAGGGAGGTCTGGAAACACCATATATTTT. This gives the protein CASSPEGRSGNTIYF.

In this sample, this clone turned up a few times. The gene calls are TRBV5-6 and TRBJ1-4; 7 nucleotides match TRBD1. Germline CDR1 and CDR2: SGHDT and YYEEEE. This CDR3 comprises 16 residues. V was clipped by 4 bases and J by 4 bases; unmatched bases: 10. CDR3 DNA: TGTGCCAGCAGCCCACTGAGGACAGGTCTTAATGAAAAACTGTTTTTT. This translates into CASSPLRTGLNEKLFF. The full variable domain, with the rest looked up from reference TRBV5-6 and TRBJ1-4, is DAGVTQSPTHLIKTRGQQVTLRCSPKSGHDTVSWYQQALGQGPQFIFQYYEEEERQRGNFPDRFSGHQFPNYSSELNVNALLLGDSALYLCASSPLRTGLNEKLFFGSGTQLSVL.

To note about this clone: At one boundary the junction diverges from the germline segment, which might be a read error. This rearrangement joins TRBV2 to TRBJ1-5; D may be TRBD1 (5 bases). Germline lookup yields CDR1 SNHLY and CDR2 FYNNEI. CDR3 length: 13 residues. The CDR3 spells CASREDRNQPQHF. The CDR3 nucleotides read TGTGCCAGCAGGGAAGACAGAAATCAGCCCCAGCATTTT.

V is TRBV6-5 and J is TRBJ2-5, with D perhaps TRBD1 (5 bases). The J call may be wrong; the DNA end is better matched by TRBJ2-7. Germline assignment: CDR1 MNHEY and CDR2 SVGAGI. The CDR3 extends over 12 amino acids. In nucleotides, the CDR3 is TGTGCCAGCAGTTACGCAGGGCTCGAGCAGTACTTC. Translation: CASSYAGLEQYF.

This rearrangement joins TRBV10-3 to TRBJ1-2; 7 nucleotides align to TRBD1. The ends lost 0 bases at V and 8 bases at J; junction bases unmatched: 9. Per the germline V gene, CDR1 is ENHRY and CDR2 is SYGVKD. CDR3 length equals 15 residues. The CDR3 is CAISESERGLVGYTF. The CDR3 bases are TGTGCCATCAGTGAGTCGGAAAGGGGGCTGGTGGGCTACACCTTC.

The DNA of the CDR3 is TGTGCCAGCAGCGAACTCCCGGGGACAGGGGGCGCACGGGAAAAACTGTTTTTT. This codes for CASSELPGTGGAREKLFF. The chain recombines TRBV7-6 with TRBJ1-4, with 12 nucleotides matching TRBD1. With 5 bases clipped from V and 8 bases from J, the junction kept 15 bases outside the gene matches. Germline CDR1 and CDR2: SGHVS and FNYEAQ. CDR3 length: 18 residues.

The V call is TRBV4-2, the J call TRBJ2-3; TRBD2 matches 8 bases. V lost 0 bases to trimming and J lost 6 bases; unmatched junction nucleotides: 11. This CDR3 contains 17 residues. Germline V gene lookup returns CDR1 LGHNA and CDR2 YNFKEQ. The CDR3 sequence: CASSQEVQRGRRDTQYF. CDR3 bases: TGTGCCAGCAGCCAAGAGGTCCAGCGGGGGCGTAGGGATACGCAGTATTTT.

V usage is TRBV11-1 and J usage is TRBJ2-1, with D unclear. CDR3 length: 15 residues. The germline V gene has CDR1 SGHAT and CDR2 FQDESV (reference sequence). V lost 3 bases and J lost 0, with 9 bases in between. CDR3 in amino acids: CASSFRRSSYNEQFF. Written as DNA, the CDR3 is TGTGCCAGCAGCTTTCGGCGGAGCTCCTACAATGAGCAGTTCTTC. Supplemented by reference TRBV11-1 and TRBJ2-1, the full variable domain reads EAEVAQSPRYKITEKSQAVAFWCDPISGHATLYWYRQILGQGPELLVQFQDESVVDDSQLPKDRFSAERLKGVDSTLKIQPAELGDSAMYLCASSFRRSSYNEQFFGPGTRLTVL.

This clone has only one observation. The rearrangement links TRBV10-3 to TRBJ1-1, with D uncertain. The CDR3 has 13 residues. Deletions cut 11 bases from V and 0 bases from J, with 13 bases between. From germline, CDR1 is ENHRY and CDR2 SYGVKD. CDR3 amino acids: CAGRKDLNTEAFF. Written as DNA, the CDR3 is TGTGCCGGGAGAAAAGACTTGAACACTGAAGCTTTCTTT.

The V gene is TRBV2, the J gene TRBJ1-5, with D maybe TRBD1 (5 bases). V was trimmed by 8 bases and J by 9 bases, leaving 14 bases between them. The length of the CDR3 is 12 residues. Germline-derived CDR1 and CDR2 are SNHLY and FYNNEI. The CDR3: CASGPGGGPQHF. CDR3 nucleotide sequence: TGTGCCAGCGGCCCGGGGGGAGGGCCCCAGCATTTT. Full variable domain (rest looked up from reference TRBV2 and TRBJ1-5): EPEVTQTPSHQVTQMGQEVILRCVPISNHLYFYWYRQILGQKVEFLVSFYNNEISEKSEIFDDQFSVERPDGSNFTLKIRSTKLEDSAMYFCASGPGGGPQHFGDGTRLSIL.

The chain is built from TRBV9 and TRBJ1-1; 10 bases align to TRBD1. The trim removed 4 bases at V and 3 bases at J, leaving 6 bases unmatched. Germline V gives CDR1 SGDLS, CDR2 YYNGEE. The CDR3 consists of 15 residues. CDR3 sequence: CASSPRDRGDTEAFF. In DNA, the CDR3 is TGTGCCAGCAGCCCCCGGGACAGGGGAGACACTGAAGCTTTCTTT.

This sequence joins TRBV29-1 and TRBJ2-1; possible D gene TRBD2, 5 bases. The germline V gene has CDR1 SQVTM and CDR2 ANQGSEA. Trimming took 2 bases from V and 0 from J, leaving 14 bases between them. The CDR3 loop spans 16 amino acids. DNA for the CDR3: TGCAGCGTTGAATTCCGGACTCAAAGCTCCTACAATGAGCAGTTCTTC. Translating it yields CSVEFRTQSSYNEQFF.

The chain is built from TRBV7-9 and TRBJ2-7; tentatively, D is TRBD1 (6 bases). V was shortened by 5 bases and J by 5 bases, with 19 bases between the two germline ends. The germline V gene encodes CDR1 SEHNR and CDR2 FQNEAQ (reference sequence). This CDR3 has 15 residues. The CDR3, as DNA: TGTGCCAGCAGCCTAGGACAGAATTCCCCCCACGAGCAGTACTTC. Its translation is CASSLGQNSPHEQYF. Together with reference TRBV7-9 and TRBJ2-7, the CDR3 gives the full variable domain: DTGVSQNPRHKITKRGQNVTFRCDPISEHNRLYWYRQTLGQGPEFLTYFQNEAQLEKSRLLSDRFSAERPKGSFSTLEIQRTEQGDSAMYLCASSLGQNSPHEQYFGPGTRLTVT.

This chain links TRBV2 with TRBJ2-1, with a tentative D call TRBD1 (6 bases). Trimming stripped 6 bases from V and 10 bases from J, with 22 bases between. Germline V gene lookup returns CDR1 SNHLY and CDR2 FYNNEI. The CDR3 totals 15 residues. CDR3 sequence (DNA): TGTGCCAGCAGCGAGGGGGTTACTGAATGGGGCGAGCAGTTCTTC. This gives the protein CASSEGVTEWGEQFF.

This clone has a handful of counts. The chain employs TRBV10-2 and TRBJ1-1; TRBD1 aligns across 10 bases. Germline V gives CDR1 WSHSY, CDR2 SAAADI. This CDR3 comprises 13 residues. The trim removed 2 bases at V and 10 bases at J, leaving 4 bases unmatched. The CDR3 region has the DNA TGCGCCAGCAGTGAGGGAAGACAGGGGGCAGCTTTCTTT. It is translated as CASSEGRQGAAFF.

The chain recombines TRBV7-9 with TRBJ1-6; D may be TRBD1 (6 bases). This CDR3 contains 14 residues. CDR1 and CDR2 from the germline V gene are SEHNR and FQNEAQ (reference sequence). Between the trimmed V and J ends, which lost 5 bases and 8 bases, there was a span of 13 bases. The CDR3 protein is CASSPWDKDSPLHF. As DNA, the CDR3 is TGTGCCAGCAGCCCATGGGACAAAGATTCACCCCTCCACTTT. The variable domain in full, completed from reference TRBV7-9 and TRBJ1-6, reads DTGVSQNPRHKITKRGQNVTFRCDPISEHNRLYWYRQTLGQGPEFLTYFQNEAQLEKSRLLSDRFSAERPKGSFSTLEIQRTEQGDSAMYLCASSPWDKDSPLHFGNGTRLTVT.

The V call is TRBV9, the J call TRBJ2-1; 10 nucleotides match TRBD2. The CDR3 is 15 residues long. V shed 2 bases and J 4 bases; nucleotides not matched to a gene: 3. The germline gives CDR1 SGDLS, CDR2 YYNGEE. CDR3 in amino acids: CASSVGSGGYNEQFF. Here the CDR3 DNA reads TGTGCCAGCAGCGTTGGTAGCGGGGGGTACAATGAGCAGTTCTTC.

V and J are TRBV29-1 and TRBJ2-7; D is possibly TRBD1 (6 bases). Per the germline V gene, CDR1 is SQVTM and CDR2 is ANQGSEA. V was clipped by 4 bases and J by 2 bases, with 6 bases between them. The CDR3 has 11 amino acids. The CDR3: CSVGTAYEQYF. DNA of the CDR3: TGCAGCGTTGGGACAGCCTACGAGCAGTACTTC.

The rearrangement joins TRBV27 to TRBJ1-1; 12 bases align to TRBD1. The germline gives CDR1 MNHEY, CDR2 SMNVEV (reference sequence). V lost 4 bases to trimming and J lost 7 bases; unmatched junction nucleotides: 4. The CDR3 is 14 amino acids. The CDR3 nucleotides read TGTGCCAGCAGTTCTGGGACAGGGGGCGTTGAAGCTTTCTTT. Its protein product is CASSSGTGGVEAFF.

The chain couples TRBV29-1 to TRBJ2-7; the D gene is possibly TRBD2 (7 bases). The CDR3 contains 15 residues. CDR1 and CDR2 from the germline V gene are SQVTM and ANQGSEA. V lost 5 bases to trimming and J lost 3 bases, with 20 bases between them. CDR3 in DNA: TGCAGCGTTTTGGGCGGGCGGGGGCCGGGCTACGAGCAGTACTTC. Its translation: CSVLGGRGPGYEQYF.

The chain has TRBV29-1 and TRBJ1-1; 9 bases map to TRBD1. CDR1 and CDR2 (germline): SQVTM, ANQGSEA. The CDR3 is 12 residues long. CDR3 sequence (DNA): TGCATCCCACAGGGGGCAGGGACTGAAGCTTTCTTT. Amino acids: CIPQGAGTEAFF.